One T cell receptor (beta chain) is described in this entry. This sample is drawn from a study of blood T cell repertoires in COVID-19. Across the whole study: PBMCs, B-cell-depleted T cells, or T cells were the source of the cDNA or gDNA that made up the material.

Assignments of participants to cohorts depended upon their own reported clinical history. Clones were read by immunoSEQ multiplex PCR, and TCRdb kept only the in-frame ones, dropping some. The sample contains about 260,000 clones, approximately 88% of which appear only once. The CDR3 totals 16 residues. Looked up from germline, CDR1 is SGDLS and CDR2 is YYNGEE. V lost 4 bases to trimming and J lost 2 bases; unmatched junction nucleotides: 12. The receptor was derived from a woman aged 40 to 50 with acute COVID-19. The J gene is TRBJ2-7, the V gene TRBV9; TRBD1 matches 7 bases. Sequencing input: PBMCs or T cells enriched from blood (not recorded which). As DNA, the CDR3 is TGTGCCAGCAGCACGAGAGGGGACAGCTGGGCCTACGAGCAGTACTTC. Translated, it gives CASSTRGDSWAYEQYF.